Following are 25 T cell receptor beta chains from one sample sequenced in a study of cytotoxic CD8 clonotypes in ibrutinib-treated CLL. TCRdb's table, derived via immunoSEQ multiplex PCR, lists solely in-frame clones and lacks some. The sample consists of under 300,000 clones, approximately 76% of them appearing once. The specimen comprised PBMCs, sampled at disease progression, from a patient treated with ibrutinib. The receptors come from a human donor with chronic lymphocytic leukemia.

The chain is built from TRBV2 and TRBJ2-4; 14 positions match TRBD2. The junction had 2 bases not matched to a gene; V was cut back by 3 bases and J by 1 base. In germline, CDR1 is SNHLY, CDR2 FYNNEI. The CDR3 runs to 17 residues. This chain's CDR3 is CASSDGLAGGAKNIQYF. The DNA of the CDR3 is TGTGCCAGCAGTGACGGACTAGCGGGGGGCGCCAAAAACATTCAGTACTTC.

This clone turned up a few times. V is TRBV5-1 and J is TRBJ2-7, with TRBD1 matching over 10 bases. V was pared by 6 bases and J by 3 bases, with 3 bases of the junction left unmatched. The CDR3 runs 13 residues. Per germline, CDR1 SGHRS and CDR2 YFSETQ. The CDR3 region has the DNA TGCGCCAGCAAAGGGACAGGGGACTACGAGCAGTACTTC. Protein product: CASKGTGDYEQYF.

The chain recombines TRBV6-5 with TRBJ1-2; TRBD1 matches at 7 bases. Germline lookup yields CDR1 MNHEY and CDR2 SVGAGI. The V segment lost 10 bases and the J segment 0 bases; nucleotides outside the gene matches: 11. The CDR3 is 15 amino acids. CDR3 sequence (DNA): TGTGCCACTAGACAGGGCTTTGGGGCTAACTATGGCTACACCTTC. Translating gives CATRQGFGANYGYTF.

This clone has just a few counts. V gene TRBV5-1 combines with J gene TRBJ2-7, with D unclear. In germline, CDR1 is SGHRS, CDR2 YFSETQ. The CDR3 extends over 14 amino acids. The ends were cut back, 0 bases at V and 0 bases at J, with 7 bases in the middle. This CDR3 is CASSLDRSSYEQYF. Written as DNA, the CDR3 is TGCGCCAGCAGCTTGGACCGGAGCTCCTACGAGCAGTACTTC.

This clone appeared a few times. This chain uses TRBV28 with TRBJ1-4; possibly TRBD1 for D (6 bases). V was pared by 4 bases and J by 13 bases, with 13 bases between. Germline CDR1 MDHEN, CDR2 SYDVKM. This CDR3 spans 12 amino acids. The CDR3, as DNA: TGTGCCAGCAGTTGGGGGCGTAGTATACTGTTTTTT. Its protein product is CASSWGRSILFF.

Only a few counts were recorded for this clone. The J gene is TRBJ2-1, the V gene TRBV4-1; D tentatively fits TRBD1 or TRBD2 (5 bases each). V was clipped by 5 bases and J by 0 bases, with 23 bases between them. The CDR3 sequence is 19 residues long. Per germline, CDR1 MGHRA and CDR2 YSYEKL. For the CDR3, the DNA is TGCGCCAGCAGCGCACCAACCGGGACGGCTACTTACTCCTACAATGAGCAGTTCTTC. This gives the protein CASSAPTGTATYSYNEQFF.

This clone was counted once. This chain uses TRBV29-1 with TRBJ1-2; no definite D call. This CDR3 contains 11 residues. Germline loops: CDR1 SQVTM, CDR2 ANQGSEA. Trimming shortened V by 7 bases and J by 7 bases, and 13 bases separated the two germline ends. CDR3 sequence (DNA): TGCAGCGGTTATAAGGAATCTGGCTACACCTTC. Protein: CSGYKESGYTF.

The V call is TRBV6-6, the J call TRBJ1-5; D possibly corresponds to TRBD1 (6 bases). The CDR3 length is 13 residues. CDR1 MNHNY and CDR2 SVGAGI come from the germline V gene (reference sequence). The V end lost 4 bases, the J end lost 2 bases, and 6 bases lay between the germline ends. Here the CDR3 DNA reads TGTGCCAGCAGTTCAGGGGGCAATCAGCCCCAGCATTTT. It specifies CASSSGGNQPQHF.

V gene TRBV28 combines with J gene TRBJ1-1; possible D gene TRBD1, 5 bases. Trimming left V 3 bases short and J 3 bases short, with 11 bases between. Germline CDR1 is MDHEN and CDR2 is SYDVKM. This CDR3 region has 14 residues. The CDR3 DNA is TGTGCCAGCAGTTTGGTGTGGGGGGACACTGAAGCTTTCTTT. Its translation: CASSLVWGDTEAFF. Combining the CDR3 with reference TRBV28 and TRBJ1-1 gives the whole variable domain DVKVTQSSRYLVKRTGEKVFLECVQDMDHENMFWYRQDPGLGLRLIYFSYDVKMKEKGDIPEGYSVSREKKERFSLILESASTNQTSMYLCASSLVWGDTEAFFGQGTRLTVV.

The chain combines TRBV4-3 with TRBJ2-7, with D perhaps being TRBD1 or TRBD2 (6 bases each). The V gene's germline CDR1 is LGHNA and CDR2 YSLEER. V gave up 0 bases and J gave up 1 base, with 13 bases separating them. This CDR3 is 16 amino acids long. The CDR3 sequence: CASSQEVGGRSYEQYF. CDR3 sequence (DNA): TGCGCCAGCAGCCAAGAAGTAGGGGGGAGGTCCTACGAGCAGTACTTC.

J is TRBJ1-1 and V is TRBV6-6, with TRBD1 matching 7 bases. Losses at the gene ends were 4 bases for V and 1 base for J; bases not matched to a gene: 3. From germline, CDR1 is MNHNY and CDR2 SVGAGI (reference sequence). The CDR3 is 14 amino acids. CDR3 sequence (DNA): TGTGCCAGCAGTTTCTGGACAGGGAACACTGAAGCTTTCTTT. Translating gives CASSFWTGNTEAFF.

The chain links TRBV5-1 to TRBJ2-2; either TRBD1 or TRBD2 may supply D (5 bases each). The CDR3 covers 16 residues. Germline V gives CDR1 SGHRS, CDR2 YFSETQ. Trimming stripped 5 bases from V and 6 bases from J, with 20 bases between. The chain's CDR3 is CASSTGASYYAGELFF. The DNA of the CDR3 is TGCGCCAGCAGTACCGGGGCCTCCTATTACGCCGGGGAGCTGTTTTTT.

The chain uses TRBV5-1 and TRBJ2-7, with D unresolved. Germline V CDR1 and CDR2: SGHRS, YFSETQ. This CDR3 comprises 15 residues. The V and J ends lost 3 bases and 3 bases respectively, with 16 bases between them. The CDR3 region has the DNA TGCGCCAGCAGCTCTGGTCCCGGACCGAGCTACGAGCAGTACTTC. Translated: CASSSGPGPSYEQYF.

This chain connects TRBV6-5 to TRBJ1-2, with 8 bases matching TRBD1. Germline lookup yields CDR1 MNHEY and CDR2 SVGAGI. The CDR3 has 15 amino acids. With V trimmed by 6 bases and J by 6 bases, 12 bases remained unmatched. Here the CDR3 reads CASSDNDRGIDGYTF. The CDR3 DNA reads as TGTGCCAGCAGCGACAATGACAGGGGTATAGATGGCTACACCTTC.

In its sample, this clone was seen a few times. CDR3 in DNA: TGCGCCAGCAGCTTAGGGACAGGGGGCCTTCAGCCCCAGCATTTT. This encodes CASSLGTGGLQPQHF. The chain combines TRBV5-1 with TRBJ1-5; 12 bases are shared with TRBD1. J was trimmed by 6 bases and V by 2 bases; bases with no gene match: 3. CDR1 is SGHRS, CDR2 YFSETQ, per germline. The CDR3 loop spans 15 amino acids.

This clone was recorded once. The chain couples TRBV7-2 to TRBJ2-5; no clear D. The CDR3 has 13 residues. The germline CDR1 and CDR2 sequences are SGHTA and FQGNSA. V lost 5 bases and J 4 bases, leaving 11 bases between the germline ends. Here the CDR3 reads CASSLNPRETQYF. The CDR3 DNA reads as TGTGCCAGCAGCCTAAACCCCCGAGAGACCCAGTACTTC.

The chain uses TRBV2 and TRBJ2-7; 7 bases map to TRBD2. V was clipped by 6 bases and J by 4 bases; unmatched bases: 9. CDR1 and CDR2 (germline): SNHLY, FYNNEI. The CDR3 runs 14 residues. DNA of the CDR3: TGTGCCAGCAGGGAACCCCGGGAGGTTTACGAGCAGTACTTC. Its translation: CASREPREVYEQYF.

The chain uses TRBV4-1 and TRBJ2-6, with 7 bases aligning to TRBD2. Germline-derived CDR1 and CDR2 are MGHRA and YSYEKL. J gave up 6 bases and V 2 bases, and 1 base lay outside the gene matches. The CDR3 has 14 amino acids. The chain's CDR3 is CASSQRLAANVLTF. CDR3 in DNA: TGCGCCAGCAGCCAAAGACTAGCGGCCAACGTCCTGACTTTC.

Only a few counts were recorded for this clone. The V and J genes are TRBV2 and TRBJ2-2, with TRBD1 identical over 10 bases. There are 15 residues in the CDR3. V gave up 6 bases and J gave up 8 bases; unmatched junction bases: 9. CDR1 and CDR2 from the germline V gene are SNHLY and FYNNEI. Here the CDR3 reads CASRRDRGSGGELFF. The CDR3, as DNA: TGTGCCAGCAGACGGGACAGGGGATCTGGTGGGGAGCTGTTTTTT.

The chain is built from TRBV7-8 and TRBJ1-1; 8 bases map to TRBD1. In germline, CDR1 is SGHVS, CDR2 FQNEAQ. J gave up 13 bases and V 4 bases, and 5 bases lay outside the gene matches. The CDR3 has 11 amino acids. CDR3 sequence: CASSSDREGFF. CDR3 nucleotide sequence: TGTGCCAGCAGCTCGGACAGGGAGGGTTTCTTT.

The rearrangement links TRBV6-5 to TRBJ1-2; TRBD1 agrees at 9 bases. CDR3 length: 14 amino acids. V was clipped by 2 bases and J by 9 bases; unmatched bases: 7. Germline V CDR1 and CDR2: MNHEY, SVGAGI. The CDR3 sequence is CASSYPGQGGRYTF. Here the CDR3 DNA reads TGTGCCAGCAGTTACCCGGGACAGGGCGGTCGCTACACCTTC.

Here the CDR3 reads CASSLNPGTVYEQYF. The DNA of the CDR3 is TGTGCCAGCAGCTTAAACCCCGGGACAGTCTACGAGCAGTACTTC. This sequence joins TRBV7-3 and TRBJ2-7; TRBD1 aligns across 7 bases. Germline assignment: CDR1 SGHTA and CDR2 FQGTGA. Germline trimming cut 1 base from V and 3 bases from J; bases unmatched to any gene: 6. The CDR3 has 15 residues.

The rearrangement joins TRBV19 to TRBJ1-2; D gene unclear. Trimming took 5 bases from V and 1 from J, leaving 14 bases between them. CDR3 size: 15 residues. Germline CDR1 is LNHDA and CDR2 is SQIVND (reference sequence). CDR3 sequence: CASSPRRKHNYGYTF. The CDR3 DNA follows: TGTGCCAGTAGTCCGAGACGGAAACATAACTATGGCTACACCTTC.

This CDR3 is CASSMKNQPQHF. CDR3 nucleotide sequence: TGTGCCAGTAGTATGAAAAATCAGCCCCAGCATTTT. This rearrangement joins TRBV19 to TRBJ1-5; D is uncertain. CDR1 is LNHDA, CDR2 SQIVND, per germline (reference sequence). This CDR3 is 12 amino acids long. Between the trimmed V and J ends, which lost 3 bases and 4 bases, there was a span of 4 bases.

The rearrangement uses TRBV19 and TRBJ2-7; possible D gene TRBD1, 5 bases. V lost 4 bases and J lost 5, with 15 bases in between. Germline V gene sequence: CDR1 LNHDA, CDR2 SQIVND (reference sequence). This CDR3 has 14 residues. CDR3 DNA sequence: TGTGCCAGTAGTACTGGACGCAGGGCCCACGAGCAGTACTTC. Translation gives CASSTGRRAHEQYF.